This T cell receptor beta chain stems from a study of shared clonotypes between healthy human individuals. This CDR3 is built from 15 residues. The germline V and J ends were trimmed by 0 bases and 9 bases, with 19 bases remaining between them. Per the germline V gene, CDR1 is SGHDT and CDR2 is YYEEEE. TCRdb keeps only in-frame clones here, not all; method: immunoSEQ multiplex PCR. The sample lists about 490,000 clones, 65% to 80% occurring once. The sample consisted of PBMCs. The origin of this receptor is a woman aged 40-49 years in good health. Some clones in this sample may be carry-over from other donors' samples. The chain uses TRBV5-6 and TRBJ2-7; maybe TRBD1 (6 bases). CDR3 residues: CASSLGAGAITLQYF. In DNA, the CDR3 is TGTGCCAGCAGCTTGGGGGCAGGGGCGATTACGTTGCAGTACTTC.